This T cell receptor (beta chain) was sequenced during a study of monozygotic twins with cystic fibrosis. Findings and limits, study-wide: The repertoire was suggested to be naive-dominated, clonality median roughly 0.0091. Monozygotic CF twin pairs shared significantly more nucleotide-identical clonotypes than unrelated CF individuals did. Shared CDR3 numbers were not associated with age, concordance or severity.

Profiled with immunoSEQ multiplex PCR; TCRdb holds only in-frame clones, not every one. Among approximately 20,000 clones, 91% were seen once, and the ten largest hold about 1.4%. A remark on this clone: Its antigen is still unknown.

Germline-derived CDR1 and CDR2 are LNHDA and SQIVND (reference sequence). V lost 5 bases and J 1 base, leaving 13 bases between the germline ends. CDR3 size: 15 residues. The chain has TRBV19 and TRBJ2-3, with D tentatively TRBD2 (6 bases). The sample taken for sequencing was blood. This receptor was obtained from a girl between 2 and 10 years old with cystic fibrosis. The CDR3 DNA follows: TGTGCCAGTAGTCCGGGGACTTACGGCACAGATACGCAGTATTTT. Protein sequence: CASSPGTYGTDTQYF.